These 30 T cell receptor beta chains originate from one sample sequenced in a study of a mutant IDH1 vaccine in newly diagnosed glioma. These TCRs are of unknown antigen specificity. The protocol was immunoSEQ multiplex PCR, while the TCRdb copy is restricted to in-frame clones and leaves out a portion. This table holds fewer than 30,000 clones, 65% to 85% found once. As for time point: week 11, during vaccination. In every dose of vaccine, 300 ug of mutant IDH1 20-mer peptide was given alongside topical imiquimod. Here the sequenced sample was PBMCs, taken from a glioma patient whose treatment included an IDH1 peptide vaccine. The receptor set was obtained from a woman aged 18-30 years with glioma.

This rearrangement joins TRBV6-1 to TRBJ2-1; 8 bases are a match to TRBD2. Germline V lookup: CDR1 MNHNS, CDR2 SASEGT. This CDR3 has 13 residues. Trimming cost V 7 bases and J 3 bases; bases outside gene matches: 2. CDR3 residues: CASTLAGYNEQFF. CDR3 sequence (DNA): TGTGCCAGCACCCTAGCGGGCTACAATGAGCAGTTCTTC.

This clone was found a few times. CDR3 nucleotides: TGTGCCAGCACCTATTACAGGGGTATCTATGGCTACACCTTC. Translated, it gives CASTYYRGIYGYTF. This sequence joins TRBV5-6 and TRBJ1-2, with 7 bases fitting TRBD1. Per the germline V gene, CDR1 is SGHDT and CDR2 is YYEEEE. Trimming at V came to 6 bases and at J to 4 bases, leaving 9 bases not matched to a gene. The CDR3 runs 14 residues.

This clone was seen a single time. The CDR3 is CASSEVHPNYYGYTF. DNA of the CDR3: TGTGCCAGCAGTGAAGTTCATCCTAACTACTATGGCTACACCTTC. This sequence joins TRBV6-1 and TRBJ1-2, with D hard to call. Germline V gene data show CDR1 as MNHNS and CDR2 as SASEGT. The V end was cut by 1 base, the J end by 3 bases, with 12 bases between. The CDR3 extends over 15 amino acids.

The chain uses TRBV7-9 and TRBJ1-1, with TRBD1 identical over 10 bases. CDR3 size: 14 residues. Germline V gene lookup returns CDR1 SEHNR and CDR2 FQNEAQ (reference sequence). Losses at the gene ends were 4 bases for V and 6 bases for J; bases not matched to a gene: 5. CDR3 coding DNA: TGTGCCAGCAGCTCGGGACAGGGGAGTCCTGAAGCTTTCTTT. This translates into CASSSGQGSPEAFF.

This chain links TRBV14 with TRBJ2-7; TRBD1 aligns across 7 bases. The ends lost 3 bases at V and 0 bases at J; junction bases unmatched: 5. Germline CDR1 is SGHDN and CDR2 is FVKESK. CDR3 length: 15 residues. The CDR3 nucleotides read TGTGCCAGCAGCCACACTGGGACAGCCTCCTACGAGCAGTACTTC. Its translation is CASSHTGTASYEQYF.

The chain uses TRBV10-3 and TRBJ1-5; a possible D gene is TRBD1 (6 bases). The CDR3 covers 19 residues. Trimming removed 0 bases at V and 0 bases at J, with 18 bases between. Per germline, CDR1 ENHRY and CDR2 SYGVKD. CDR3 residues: CAISESLLGRTVSNQPQHF. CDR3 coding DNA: TGTGCCATCAGTGAGTCCCTGCTTGGGAGGACAGTTAGCAATCAGCCCCAGCATTTT.

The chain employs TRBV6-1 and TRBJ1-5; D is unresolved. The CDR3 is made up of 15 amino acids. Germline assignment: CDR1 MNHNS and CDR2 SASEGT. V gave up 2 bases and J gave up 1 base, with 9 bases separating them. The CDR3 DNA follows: TGTGCCAGCAGTGAAACCCCACGCAGCAATCAGCCCCAGCATTTT. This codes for CASSETPRSNQPQHF.

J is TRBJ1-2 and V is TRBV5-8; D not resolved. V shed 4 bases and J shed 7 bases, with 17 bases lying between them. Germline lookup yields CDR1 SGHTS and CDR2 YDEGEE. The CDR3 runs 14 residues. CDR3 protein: CASSLTRGLGGYTF. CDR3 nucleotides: TGTGCCAGCAGCCTAACCCGAGGACTCGGTGGCTACACCTTC.

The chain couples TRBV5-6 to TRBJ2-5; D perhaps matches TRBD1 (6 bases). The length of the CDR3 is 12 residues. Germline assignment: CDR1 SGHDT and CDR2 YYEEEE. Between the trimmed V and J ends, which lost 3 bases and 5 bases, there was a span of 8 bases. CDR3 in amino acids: CASSYREETQYF. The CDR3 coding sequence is TGTGCCAGCAGCTACAGGGAGGAGACCCAGTACTTC.

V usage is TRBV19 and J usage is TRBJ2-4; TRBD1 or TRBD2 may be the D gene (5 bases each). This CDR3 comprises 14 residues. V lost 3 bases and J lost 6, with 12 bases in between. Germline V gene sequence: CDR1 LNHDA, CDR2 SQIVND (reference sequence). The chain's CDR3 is CASSIWDGRNIQYF. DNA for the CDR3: TGTGCCAGTAGTATTTGGGACGGGCGAAACATTCAGTACTTC.

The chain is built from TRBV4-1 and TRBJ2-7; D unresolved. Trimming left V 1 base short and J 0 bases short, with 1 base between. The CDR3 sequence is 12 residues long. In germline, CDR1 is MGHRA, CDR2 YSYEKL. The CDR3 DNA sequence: TGCGCCAGCAGCCAAGGCTCCTACGAGCAGTACTTC. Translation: CASSQGSYEQYF.

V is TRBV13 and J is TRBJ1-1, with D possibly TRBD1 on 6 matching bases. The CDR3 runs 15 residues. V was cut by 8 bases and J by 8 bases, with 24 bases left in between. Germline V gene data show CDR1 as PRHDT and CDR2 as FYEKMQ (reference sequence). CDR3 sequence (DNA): TGTGCCAGCCGAACCCTCCAGGGGATCCGGGGAGAAGCTTTCTTT. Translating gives CASRTLQGIRGEAFF.

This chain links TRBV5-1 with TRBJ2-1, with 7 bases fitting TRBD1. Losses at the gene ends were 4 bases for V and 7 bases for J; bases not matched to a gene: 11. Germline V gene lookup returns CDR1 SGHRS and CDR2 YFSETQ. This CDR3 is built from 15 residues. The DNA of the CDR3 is TGCGCCAGCAGCCGGTTGGGTCCACAGGGGAATGAGCAGTTCTTC. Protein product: CASSRLGPQGNEQFF.

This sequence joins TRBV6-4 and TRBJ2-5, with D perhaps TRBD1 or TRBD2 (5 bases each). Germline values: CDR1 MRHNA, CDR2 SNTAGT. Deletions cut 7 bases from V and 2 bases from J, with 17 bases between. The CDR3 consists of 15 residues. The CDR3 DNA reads TGTGCCAGCATCGACCTTGGGGACCGTCAAGAGACCCAGTACTTC. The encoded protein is CASIDLGDRQETQYF.

In DNA, the CDR3 is TGCAGCGTTGTCGGGCAAAAGGGCTACACCTTC. Protein: CSVVGQKGYTF. This chain uses TRBV29-1 with TRBJ1-2; D not resolved. This CDR3 region has 11 residues. Deletions cut 4 bases from V and 8 bases from J, with 11 bases between. Looked up from germline, CDR1 is SQVTM and CDR2 is ANQGSEA.

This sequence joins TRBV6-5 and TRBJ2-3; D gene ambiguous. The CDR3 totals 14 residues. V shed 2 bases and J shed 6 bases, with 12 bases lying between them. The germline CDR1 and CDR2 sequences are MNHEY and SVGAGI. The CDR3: CASSYRQSSDTQYF. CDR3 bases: TGTGCCAGCAGTTACCGCCAAAGTTCGGATACGCAGTATTTT.

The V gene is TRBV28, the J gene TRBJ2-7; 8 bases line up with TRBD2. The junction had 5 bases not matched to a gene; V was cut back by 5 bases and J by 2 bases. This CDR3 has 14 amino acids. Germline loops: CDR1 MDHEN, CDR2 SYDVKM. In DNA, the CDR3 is TGTGCCAGCAGTCGGACTAGCTGGGCCTACGAGCAGTACTTC. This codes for CASSRTSWAYEQYF. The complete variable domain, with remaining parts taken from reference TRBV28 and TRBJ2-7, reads DVKVTQSSRYLVKRTGEKVFLECVQDMDHENMFWYRQDPGLGLRLIYFSYDVKMKEKGDIPEGYSVSREKKERFSLILESASTNQTSMYLCASSRTSWAYEQYFGPGTRLTVT.

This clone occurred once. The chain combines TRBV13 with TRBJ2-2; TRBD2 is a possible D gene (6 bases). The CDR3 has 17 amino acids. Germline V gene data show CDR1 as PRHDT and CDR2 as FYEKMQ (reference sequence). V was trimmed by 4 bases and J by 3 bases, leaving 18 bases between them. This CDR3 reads CASSSPRGGRDTGELFF. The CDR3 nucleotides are TGTGCCAGCAGCTCCCCGAGGGGAGGACGGGACACCGGGGAGCTGTTTTTT.

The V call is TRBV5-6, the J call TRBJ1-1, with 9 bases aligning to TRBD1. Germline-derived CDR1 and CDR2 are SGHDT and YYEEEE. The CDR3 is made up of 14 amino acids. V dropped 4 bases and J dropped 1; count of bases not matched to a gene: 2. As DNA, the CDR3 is TGTGCCAGCAGCCGGGGACAGGGGAACACTGAAGCTTTCTTT. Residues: CASSRGQGNTEAFF.

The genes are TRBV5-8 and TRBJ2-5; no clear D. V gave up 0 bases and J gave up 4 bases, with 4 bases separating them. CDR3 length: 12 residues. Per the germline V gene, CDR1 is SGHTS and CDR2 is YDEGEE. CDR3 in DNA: TGTGCCAGCAGCTTGGTAATAGAGACCCAGTACTTC. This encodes CASSLVIETQYF.

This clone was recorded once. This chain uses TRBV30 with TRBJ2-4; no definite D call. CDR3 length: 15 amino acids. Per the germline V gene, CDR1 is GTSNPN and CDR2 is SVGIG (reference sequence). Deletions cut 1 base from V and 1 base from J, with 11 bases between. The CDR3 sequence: CAWSAKYGAKNIQYF. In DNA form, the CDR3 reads TGTGCCTGGAGTGCGAAGTATGGGGCCAAAAACATTCAGTACTTC.

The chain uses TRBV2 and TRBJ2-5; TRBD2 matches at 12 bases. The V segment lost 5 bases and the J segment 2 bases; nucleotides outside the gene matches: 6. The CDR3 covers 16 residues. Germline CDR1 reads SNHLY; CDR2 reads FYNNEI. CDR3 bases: TGTGCCAGCAGTAAAGGGACTAGCGGGTATCAAGAGACCCAGTACTTC. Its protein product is CASSKGTSGYQETQYF.

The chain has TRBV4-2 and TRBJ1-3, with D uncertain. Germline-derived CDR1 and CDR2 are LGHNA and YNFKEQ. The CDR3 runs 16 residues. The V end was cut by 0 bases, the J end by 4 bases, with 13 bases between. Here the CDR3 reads CASSQDLGLGGNTIYF. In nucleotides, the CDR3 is TGTGCCAGCAGCCAAGATTTGGGGTTAGGGGGAAACACCATATATTTT.

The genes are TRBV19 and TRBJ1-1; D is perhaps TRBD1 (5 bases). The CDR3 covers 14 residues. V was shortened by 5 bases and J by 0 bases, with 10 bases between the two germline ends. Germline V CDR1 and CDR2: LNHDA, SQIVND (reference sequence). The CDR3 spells CASSFQGVNTEAFF. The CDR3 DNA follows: TGTGCCAGTAGTTTTCAGGGAGTGAACACTGAAGCTTTCTTT.

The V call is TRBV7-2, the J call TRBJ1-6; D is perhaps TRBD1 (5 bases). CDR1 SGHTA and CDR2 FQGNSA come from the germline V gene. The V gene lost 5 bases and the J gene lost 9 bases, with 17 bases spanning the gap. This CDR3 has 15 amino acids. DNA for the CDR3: TGTGCCAGCAGCCCCCCGGCGCAGGGAATTTCACCCCTCCACTTT. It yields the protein CASSPPAQGISPLHF.

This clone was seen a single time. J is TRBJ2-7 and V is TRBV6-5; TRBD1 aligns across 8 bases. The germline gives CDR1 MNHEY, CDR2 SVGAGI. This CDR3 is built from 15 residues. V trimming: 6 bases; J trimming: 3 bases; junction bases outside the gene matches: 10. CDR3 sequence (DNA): TGTGCCAGCAGCCTAGCAGACAGGGGAGGCTACGAGCAGTACTTC. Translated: CASSLADRGGYEQYF.

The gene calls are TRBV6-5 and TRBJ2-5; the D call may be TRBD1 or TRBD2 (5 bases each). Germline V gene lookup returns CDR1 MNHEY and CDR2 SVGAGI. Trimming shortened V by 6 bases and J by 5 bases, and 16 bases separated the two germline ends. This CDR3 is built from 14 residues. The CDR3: CASSHLGTEETQYF. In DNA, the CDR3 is TGTGCCAGCAGCCACTTGGGGACGGAGGAGACCCAGTACTTC.

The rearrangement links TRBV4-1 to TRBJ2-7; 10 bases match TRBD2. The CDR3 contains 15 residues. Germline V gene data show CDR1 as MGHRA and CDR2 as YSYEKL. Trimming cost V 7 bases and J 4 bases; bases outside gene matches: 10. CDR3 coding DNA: TGCGCCAGCACTCATCGGCTAGCGGGAGTTTACGAGCAGTACTTC. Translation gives CASTHRLAGVYEQYF.

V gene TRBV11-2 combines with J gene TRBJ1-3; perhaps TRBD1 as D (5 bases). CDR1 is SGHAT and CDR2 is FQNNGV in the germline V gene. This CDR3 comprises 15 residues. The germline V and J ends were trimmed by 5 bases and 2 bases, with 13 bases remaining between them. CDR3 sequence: CASSPGFLAGNTIYF. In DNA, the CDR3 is TGTGCCAGCAGCCCAGGGTTCTTGGCTGGAAACACCATATATTTT.

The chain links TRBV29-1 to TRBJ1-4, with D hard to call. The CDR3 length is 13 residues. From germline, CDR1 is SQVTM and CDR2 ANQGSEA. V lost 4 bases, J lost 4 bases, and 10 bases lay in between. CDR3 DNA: TGCAGCGTTGGTGGTAGCAATAATGAAAAACTGTTTTTT. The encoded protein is CSVGGSNNEKLFF. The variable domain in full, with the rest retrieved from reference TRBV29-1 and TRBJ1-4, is SAVISQKPSRDICQRGTSLTIQCQVDSQVTMMFWYRQQPGQSLTLIATANQGSEATYESGFVIDKFPISRPNLTFSTLTVSNMSPEDSSIYLCSVGGSNNEKLFFGSGTQLSVL.